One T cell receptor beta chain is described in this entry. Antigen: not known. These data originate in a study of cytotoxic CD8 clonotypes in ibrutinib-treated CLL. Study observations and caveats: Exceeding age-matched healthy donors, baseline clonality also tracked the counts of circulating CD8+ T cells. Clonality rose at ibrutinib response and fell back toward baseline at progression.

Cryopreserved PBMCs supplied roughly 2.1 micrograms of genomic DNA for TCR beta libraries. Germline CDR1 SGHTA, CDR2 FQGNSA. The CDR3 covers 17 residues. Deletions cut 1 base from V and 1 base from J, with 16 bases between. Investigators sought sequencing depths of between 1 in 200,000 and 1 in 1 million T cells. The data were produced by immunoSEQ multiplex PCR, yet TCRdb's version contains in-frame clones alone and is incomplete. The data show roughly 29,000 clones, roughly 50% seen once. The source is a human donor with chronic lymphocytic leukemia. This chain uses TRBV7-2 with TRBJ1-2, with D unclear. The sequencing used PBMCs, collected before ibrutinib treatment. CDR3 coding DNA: TGTGCCAGCAGCTTAGATCAGGTTGGGTTTGGTAACTATGGCTACACCTTC. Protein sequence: CASSLDQVGFGNYGYTF.